This is a list of T cell receptor beta chains from one sample in a study of preoperative IRX-2 immunotherapy in early breast cancer. Method: immunoSEQ multiplex PCR; TCRdb's copy keeps in-frame clones and lacks some. The sample shows around 34,000 clones, roughly 80% of them seen only once. The source was lymph node tissue, collected from a patient treated with IRX-2 immunotherapy. The receptors were sampled from a human donor with breast cancer. The CDR3 runs from the conserved cysteine through the conserved F or W. D genes are given only for firm matches. Only part of the rows carry a size: once, few, many, or a class if the clone is expanded.

j_call: TRBJ2-6
d_call: TRBD1
clone_size: NA
v_call: TRBV9
cdr3_aa: CASSADRSGANVLTF
cdr3_nt: TGTGCCAGCAGCGCGGACAGGTCTGGGGCCAACGTCCTGACTTTC

j_call: TRBJ1-2
d_call: NA
clone_size: NA
v_call: TRBV5-1
cdr3_aa: CASSEGPANYGYTF
cdr3_nt: TGCGCCAGCAGCGAGGGGCCCGCTAACTATGGCTACACCTTC

j_call: TRBJ2-1
d_call: TRBD2
clone_size: once
v_call: TRBV4-2
cdr3_aa: CASSQDVWTSGRASSYNEQFF
cdr3_nt: TGTGCCAGCAGCCAAGATGTTTGGACTAGCGGGAGGGCGAGCTCCTACAATGAGCAGTTCTTC

j_call: TRBJ1-1
d_call: NA
clone_size: NA
v_call: TRBV5-1
cdr3_aa: CASSLQGFGTEAFF
cdr3_nt: TGCGCCAGCAGCTTGCAAGGGTTCGGCACTGAAGCTTTCTTT

j_call: TRBJ1-2
d_call: NA
clone_size: NA
v_call: TRBV28
cdr3_aa: CASSGVGLGYTF
cdr3_nt: TGTGCCAGCTCCGGGGTCGGTCTTGGCTACACCTTC

j_call: TRBJ2-3
d_call: NA
clone_size: NA
v_call: TRBV6-8
cdr3_aa: CASRPLRGYTDTQYF
cdr3_nt: TGTGCCAGCCGTCCCCTCCGCGGGTATACAGATACGCAGTATTTT

j_call: TRBJ1-5
d_call: NA
clone_size: once
v_call: TRBV30
cdr3_aa: CAWNKGSSHYSNQPQHF
cdr3_nt: TGTGCCTGGAATAAGGGGTCCTCCCACTATAGCAATCAGCCCCAGCATTTT

j_call: TRBJ1-5
d_call: NA
clone_size: NA
v_call: TRBV7-7
cdr3_aa: CASSWDGEDQPQHF
cdr3_nt: TGTGCCAGCAGCTGGGACGGTGAGGATCAGCCCCAGCATTTT

j_call: TRBJ2-1
d_call: NA
clone_size: few
v_call: TRBV7-5
cdr3_aa: CASRPTSGANEQFF
cdr3_nt: TGTGCCAGCAGACCCACTTCGGGGGCTAATGAGCAGTTCTTC

j_call: TRBJ2-3
d_call: TRBD2
clone_size: NA
v_call: TRBV18
cdr3_aa: CASSPQSGGSTDTQYF
cdr3_nt: TGTGCCAGCTCACCACAGTCGGGGGGGTCCACAGATACGCAGTATTTT

j_call: TRBJ1-6
d_call: TRBD1
clone_size: NA
v_call: TRBV5-1
cdr3_aa: CASSKGQGDSPLHF
cdr3_nt: TGCGCCAGCAGCAAAGGACAGGGGGACTCACCCCTCCACTTT

j_call: TRBJ2-5
d_call: TRBD1
clone_size: few
v_call: TRBV15
cdr3_aa: CATSSSLVSSYTGGRETQYF
cdr3_nt: TGTGCCACCAGCAGCTCACTGGTTTCTAGCTATACAGGGGGGAGAGAGACCCAGTACTTC

j_call: TRBJ2-1
d_call: TRBD2
clone_size: NA
v_call: TRBV7-6
cdr3_aa: CASSARGERPPEQFF
cdr3_nt: TGTGCCAGCAGCGCGCGGGGGGAAAGACCTCCTGAGCAGTTCTTC

j_call: TRBJ2-7
d_call: TRBD2
clone_size: NA
v_call: TRBV14
cdr3_aa: CASSQPGLPEQYF
cdr3_nt: TGTGCCAGCAGTCAACCGGGACTACCAGAGCAGTACTTC